The entry below describes one TCR beta chain. Its antigen is currently not known. No much larger clone is present one base from it, and per-base qualities are unavailable. The data are from a study of TIL therapy for anti-PD-1-resistant metastatic lung cancer (dated by TCRdb to the early 2020s). Regarding the complete study: Tumors were harvested before any PD-1/PD-L1 blockade; patients then received nivolumab, and those progressing received lymphodepletion, expanded TIL infusion and IL-2. A median age of 54 years (range roughly 35-75) and a median tumor PD-L1 proportion score of approximately 6% were recorded among enrolled patients. Most of the cohort had lung adenocarcinoma, a few tumors were EGFR-mutant and two were ALK-rearranged, and half of the patients were current or former smokers. A median non-synonymous tumor mutation burden of approximately 1.5 mutations per megabase was determined across the cohort by whole-exome sequencing. T cell receptor beta sequencing of tumor and peripheral blood was used to follow clonotypes across the tumor, the expanded TIL product and serial blood samples.

As encoded in the germline V gene, CDR1 is KGHSH while CDR2 is LQKENI. The CDR3 runs 15 amino acids, cysteine and phenylalanine included. The kept DNA is CDR3 alone, 45 bases in frame from the first base. From V the trimming removes 2 bases and from J it removes 4 bases, while the gene matches leave 5 bases of the junction unaccounted for. The paper as a whole reports these results and caveats: Infused TIL clonotypes partially replaced the baseline peripheral repertoire then decayed over months, with no apparent association between persistence and response. The cohort was highly selected, with more treatment-naive, never-smoker and oncogene-addicted patients than typical, limiting generalizability. The study protocol defined all tumor marker inferences as exploratory.

Using bias-controlled multiplex PCR with the immunoSEQ v3 hsTCRB kit, the TCR beta CDR3 regions were amplified from genomic DNA. An Illumina NextSeq 500 was used to sequence the TCR libraries, reaching around 1.8 million read pairs at survey level or about 4.5-6.5 million at deep level. The study's own analysis went as follows. V, D and J genes were assigned, non-productive sequences were removed, and clonality was reported by immunoSEQ Analyzer software. Repertoires of infused TIL and blood were compared using productive Simpson clonality and the Morisita overlap index of productive TRB rearrangements. Absolute clonotype counts in blood were estimated as lymphocyte count times CD3+ fraction times the clone's productive frequency. In its TCRdb copy, this immuneACCESS table keeps in-frame sequences only and misses some clones. Where compared with another copy, unresolved V genes explain less than half of these, and the others have no known cause. Clonal size and the V and J genes are those of that table, whereas D and trimming came from the DNA. The sample table shows approximately 50,000 clones, and over 75% are seen once. The ten biggest clones cover about 2.7% of the sample.

The time point tag for this specimen amounts to: pre-treatment sample, taken before nivolumab and TIL therapy. Adults with stage 4 NSCLC were enrolled in a dual-center phase I trial from October 2017 to early 2020. Samples were obtained from a single-arm, open-label phase I trial in which tumor-infiltrating lymphocyte therapy with nivolumab was evaluated in advanced non-small cell lung cancer. Mononuclear cells from blood collected in EDTA tubes were isolated on a Ficoll gradient and snap-frozen as pellets, and DNA was then extracted using a Qiagen mini-prep kit. This specimen consisted of blood, obtained at baseline. The chain is made from TRBV18 and TRBJ2-1; TRBD1 matches 7 bases in the middle. The receptor comes from a person between 30 and 80 years old with non-small cell lung cancer. CDR3 sequence: CASSPSRGFYNEQFF. Here is the DNA: TGTGCCAGCTCACCAAGCAGGGGGTTTTACAATGAGCAGTTCTTC.